These T cell receptor beta chains were read from a single sample in a study of T cells after yellow fever vaccination. MiXCR, run by TCRdb on the 5' RACE reads, gives a single entry per CDR3 protein. The repertoire holds a few hundred thousand distinct CDR3 sequences, with less than 4.5% as singletons. Sequencing used PBMCs, obtained on the day of the yellow fever booster vaccination. The receptors come from a man aged 18 to 30 who received the YFV17D yellow fever vaccine. CDR3s include the opening cysteine and the closing phenylalanine or tryptophan. D genes are given only for firm matches. Only some rows state a clone size, as once, few, many or a class for expanded clones.

clone_size: .; v_call: TRBV12-5; j_call: TRBJ1-4; d_call: TRBD1; cdr3_nt: TGTGCTAGTGGTTTGGTACCTGGGACAGGGGACCGAAAACTGTTTTTT; cdr3_aa: CASGLVPGTGDRKLFF
clone_size: .; v_call: TRBV29-1; j_call: TRBJ1-2; d_call: TRBD1; cdr3_nt: TGCAGCGTTGAAGATTCGCCTGGACAGGGGTATGGCTACACCTTC; cdr3_aa: CSVEDSPGQGYGYTF
clone_size: few; v_call: TRBV6-2/TRBV6-3; j_call: TRBJ1-2; d_call: .; cdr3_nt: TGTGCCAGCAGTTACTTATGGGACTCCGCGAATGGCTACACCTTC; cdr3_aa: CASSYLWDSANGYTF
clone_size: .; v_call: TRBV5-1; j_call: TRBJ1-6; d_call: .; cdr3_nt: TGCGCCAGCAGCCCGTTGGGGGGTAATTCACCCCTCCACTTT; cdr3_aa: CASSPLGGNSPLHF
clone_size: many; v_call: TRBV20-1; j_call: TRBJ2-3; d_call: .; cdr3_nt: TGCAGTGCCCGGGGGTCTGGTTGGGGCACAGATACGCAGTATTTT; cdr3_aa: CSARGSGWGTDTQYF
clone_size: many; v_call: TRBV7-3; j_call: TRBJ2-5; d_call: TRBD2; cdr3_nt: TGTGCCAGCAGCTTTGGGGGGGTTCAAGAGACCCAGTACTTC; cdr3_aa: CASSFGGVQETQYF
clone_size: few; v_call: TRBV6-5; j_call: TRBJ2-3; d_call: .; cdr3_nt: TGTGCCAGCAGTTCTAGAGGGTCAGGGATAGATACGCAGTATTTT; cdr3_aa: CASSSRGSGIDTQYF
clone_size: many; v_call: TRBV5-1; j_call: TRBJ2-3; d_call: .; cdr3_nt: TGCGCCAGCAGCTTGAAGGGCACAGATACGCAGTATTTT; cdr3_aa: CASSLKGTDTQYF
clone_size: many; v_call: TRBV7-2; j_call: TRBJ2-3; d_call: .; cdr3_nt: TGTGCCAGCAGCTCCTTTATACAATATGGTAGCACAGATACGCAGTATTTT; cdr3_aa: CASSSFIQYGSTDTQYF
clone_size: few; v_call: TRBV10-1; j_call: TRBJ2-1; d_call: TRBD2; cdr3_nt: TGCGCCAGCAGTGAGTTTAGAGTAGCGGGCCCCGTCAATGAGCAGTTCTTC; cdr3_aa: CASSEFRVAGPVNEQFF
clone_size: many; v_call: TRBV7-9; j_call: TRBJ2-5; d_call: TRBD1; cdr3_nt: TGTGCCAGCAGCCGCCCCCAGGGGGCGGAGACCCAGTACTTC; cdr3_aa: CASSRPQGAETQYF
clone_size: few; v_call: TRBV13; j_call: TRBJ2-2; d_call: .; cdr3_nt: TGTGCCAGCAGCTGGGCCCAAGCCGGGGAGCTGTTTTTT; cdr3_aa: CASSWAQAGELFF
clone_size: few; v_call: TRBV30; j_call: TRBJ2-7; d_call: .; cdr3_nt: TGTGCCTGGGTCCCGGCCTACTCCTACGAGCAGTACTTC; cdr3_aa: CAWVPAYSYEQYF
clone_size: many; v_call: TRBV10-3; j_call: TRBJ2-7; d_call: TRBD1; cdr3_nt: TGTGCCCTGGCAGGGGACAGCTCCTACGAGCAGTACTTC; cdr3_aa: CALAGDSSYEQYF
clone_size: few; v_call: TRBV11-1; j_call: TRBJ2-7; d_call: TRBD1; cdr3_nt: TGTGCCAGCACCCGGGACAGGGCCTACGAGCAGTACTTC; cdr3_aa: CASTRDRAYEQYF
clone_size: many; v_call: TRBV20-1; j_call: TRBJ1-2; d_call: .; cdr3_nt: TGCAGTGCTACCCCCCGTGGAGGGAACTATGGCTACACCTTC; cdr3_aa: CSATPRGGNYGYTF
clone_size: many; v_call: TRBV5-1; j_call: TRBJ2-2; d_call: TRBD2; cdr3_nt: TGCGCCAGCAGCTTGGAGGGACTAGCGCCCGGGGAGCTGTTTTTT; cdr3_aa: CASSLEGLAPGELFF
clone_size: many; v_call: TRBV5-1; j_call: TRBJ2-3; d_call: .; cdr3_nt: TGCGCCAGCAGCCTTGAGGGTCTAGCAGTCACAGATACGCAGTATTTT; cdr3_aa: CASSLEGLAVTDTQYF
clone_size: .; v_call: TRBV2; j_call: TRBJ2-3; d_call: .; cdr3_nt: TGTGCCAGCAGTCCCCTGCCCGGAGATACGCAGTATTTT; cdr3_aa: CASSPLPGDTQYF
clone_size: few; v_call: TRBV4-1; j_call: TRBJ1-5; d_call: TRBD1; cdr3_nt: TGCGCCAGCAGCCAGAAGACAGGGGCAAACCAGCCCCAGCATTTT; cdr3_aa: CASSQKTGANQPQHF
clone_size: few; v_call: TRBV12-3/TRBV12-4; j_call: TRBJ1-2; d_call: .; cdr3_nt: TGTGCCAGCAGTCTACCCCCGGACTATGGCTACACCTTC; cdr3_aa: CASSLPPDYGYTF
clone_size: few; v_call: TRBV3-1; j_call: TRBJ2-1; d_call: .; cdr3_nt: TGTGCCAGCAGCCAGGGGGGAAGCAATTACAATGAGCAGTTCTTC; cdr3_aa: CASSQGGSNYNEQFF
clone_size: few; v_call: TRBV5-4; j_call: TRBJ2-2; d_call: TRBD2; cdr3_nt: TGTGCCAGCAGCTTGAGTAGCGGGGGTAGCACCGGGGAGCTGTTTTTT; cdr3_aa: CASSLSSGGSTGELFF
clone_size: many; v_call: TRBV20-1; j_call: TRBJ1-5; d_call: .; cdr3_nt: TGCAGTGCTAGAGGGGAACAGGGCAATCAGCCCCAGCATTTT; cdr3_aa: CSARGEQGNQPQHF
clone_size: many; v_call: TRBV5-1; j_call: TRBJ1-1; d_call: .; cdr3_nt: TGCGCCAGCAGCTTGGAGATGGTTAACACTGAAGCTTTCTTT; cdr3_aa: CASSLEMVNTEAFF
clone_size: .; v_call: TRBV20-1; j_call: TRBJ1-1; d_call: .; cdr3_nt: TGCAGCCCCTCCTTGAACACTGAAGCTTTCTTT; cdr3_aa: CSPSLNTEAFF
clone_size: .; v_call: TRBV18; j_call: TRBJ1-3; d_call: .; cdr3_nt: TGTGCCAGCGACAGCCTTTCGACTGGAAACACCATATATTTT; cdr3_aa: CASDSLSTGNTIYF
clone_size: few; v_call: TRBV19; j_call: TRBJ2-3; d_call: .; cdr3_nt: TGTGCCAGTACAGGTTGGGATACGCAGTATTTT; cdr3_aa: CASTGWDTQYF
clone_size: .; v_call: TRBV5-1; j_call: TRBJ2-1; d_call: .; cdr3_nt: TGCGCCAGCAGCTTGGGCGGGGCTGGTGAGCAGTTCTTC; cdr3_aa: CASSLGGAGEQFF
clone_size: .; v_call: TRBV6-1; j_call: TRBJ1-1; d_call: .; cdr3_nt: TGTGCCAGCAGCCTACAGGGTAAGACTGAAGCTTTCTTT; cdr3_aa: CASSLQGKTEAFF
clone_size: .; v_call: TRBV4-1; j_call: TRBJ1-3; d_call: .; cdr3_nt: TGCGCCAGTCGGGAACAGGACTTAATACACTCTGGAAACACCATATATTTT; cdr3_aa: CASREQDLIHSGNTIYF
clone_size: few; v_call: TRBV11-2; j_call: TRBJ1-2; d_call: TRBD1; cdr3_nt: TGTGCCAGCAGCTTTCAAGGACAGGGAACCTATGGCTACACCTTC; cdr3_aa: CASSFQGQGTYGYTF
clone_size: .; v_call: TRBV5-5; j_call: TRBJ2-5; d_call: TRBD1; cdr3_nt: TGTGCCAGCAGCTCCCGGGACAGGGCGGAGACCCAGTACTTC; cdr3_aa: CASSSRDRAETQYF
clone_size: .; v_call: TRBV18; j_call: TRBJ2-6; d_call: .; cdr3_nt: TGTGCCAGCTCCCCACCAGTGGGTGCGGGGAACGTCCTGACTTTC; cdr3_aa: CASSPPVGAGNVLTF
clone_size: .; v_call: TRBV19; j_call: TRBJ2-5; d_call: .; cdr3_nt: TGTGCCAGTAGTATAGCGGGGGCGGAAGAGACCCAGTACTTC; cdr3_aa: CASSIAGAEETQYF
clone_size: .; v_call: TRBV6-2/TRBV6-3; j_call: TRBJ1-6; d_call: .; cdr3_nt: TGTGCCAGCAGGGACACCTATAATTCACCCCTCCACTTT; cdr3_aa: CASRDTYNSPLHF
clone_size: few; v_call: TRBV5-1; j_call: TRBJ2-6; d_call: .; cdr3_nt: TGCGCCAGCAGCTTACGAAGCTCTGGGGCCAACGTCCTGACTTTC; cdr3_aa: CASSLRSSGANVLTF
clone_size: many; v_call: TRBV7-9; j_call: TRBJ2-5; d_call: .; cdr3_nt: TGTGCCAGCAATGATCTCGCTTCGGGGGAGACCCAGTACTTC; cdr3_aa: CASNDLASGETQYF
clone_size: few; v_call: TRBV7-9; j_call: TRBJ1-1; d_call: .; cdr3_nt: TGTGCCAGCAGCTTATGGGGGAACAGGGTAAACACTGAAGCTTTCTTT; cdr3_aa: CASSLWGNRVNTEAFF
clone_size: few; v_call: TRBV4-1; j_call: TRBJ2-5; d_call: TRBD2; cdr3_nt: TGCGCCAGCAGCCAGGCGACTAGCGGGGGGGAAGAGACCCAGTACTTC; cdr3_aa: CASSQATSGGEETQYF
clone_size: few; v_call: TRBV30; j_call: TRBJ2-1; d_call: TRBD2; cdr3_nt: TGTGCCTGGAGTAGCGGGGGGAGGCGTGAGCAGTTCTTC; cdr3_aa: CAWSSGGRREQFF
clone_size: few; v_call: TRBV5-1; j_call: TRBJ2-1; d_call: TRBD1; cdr3_nt: TGCGCCAGCAGCTTGGGGGGGACAGGCCCGAATGAGCAGTTCTTC; cdr3_aa: CASSLGGTGPNEQFF
clone_size: many; v_call: TRBV13; j_call: TRBJ2-7; d_call: .; cdr3_nt: TGTGCCAGCAGCTTAGGCCAGGGACGAAGCTCCTACGAGCAGTACTTC; cdr3_aa: CASSLGQGRSSYEQYF
clone_size: few; v_call: TRBV2; j_call: TRBJ1-4; d_call: .; cdr3_nt: TGTGCCAGCAGTGACCCGGCCGAGAAACTGTTTTTT; cdr3_aa: CASSDPAEKLFF
clone_size: few; v_call: TRBV4-1; j_call: TRBJ2-5; d_call: TRBD2; cdr3_nt: TGCGCCAGCAGCTCCCGACTAGCGAGAGAGACCCAGTACTTC; cdr3_aa: CASSSRLARETQYF
clone_size: .; v_call: TRBV3-1; j_call: TRBJ2-1; d_call: TRBD2; cdr3_nt: TGTGCCAGCAGCCCGGGACTAGCAAACTACAATGAGCAGTTCTTC; cdr3_aa: CASSPGLANYNEQFF
clone_size: .; v_call: TRBV5-4; j_call: TRBJ2-1; d_call: TRBD2; cdr3_nt: TGTGCCAGCAGCCATCAGGGTTTAGCGGGGTGGGATGAGCAGTTCTTC; cdr3_aa: CASSHQGLAGWDEQFF